This entry features one T cell receptor beta chain sequence. This entry belongs to a study of T-cell reconstitution after alpha-beta-depleted transplantation in children. TCRbeta library preparation incorporated unique molecular identifiers. TCRdb reanalysed the PCR reads using MiXCR and keeps one entry per CDR3 protein. The sample lists under 300,000 distinct CDR3 sequences; roughly a tenth were seen once. V gave up 2 bases and J gave up 8 bases; unmatched junction bases: 4. The germline CDR1 and CDR2 sequences are SGHRS and YFSETQ. The CDR3 covers 13 residues. The sequence was obtained from a human donor who donated a stem cell graft to a child with SCID. The chain combines TRBV5-1 with TRBJ1-2; 9 bases agree with TRBD1. The sample in question was PBMCs from the stem cell graft donor, obtained from the stem cell graft. In DNA form, the CDR3 reads TGCGCCAGCAGCTTCGGACAGGGGTCGGGCTACACCTTC. Translating gives CASSFGQGSGYTF.